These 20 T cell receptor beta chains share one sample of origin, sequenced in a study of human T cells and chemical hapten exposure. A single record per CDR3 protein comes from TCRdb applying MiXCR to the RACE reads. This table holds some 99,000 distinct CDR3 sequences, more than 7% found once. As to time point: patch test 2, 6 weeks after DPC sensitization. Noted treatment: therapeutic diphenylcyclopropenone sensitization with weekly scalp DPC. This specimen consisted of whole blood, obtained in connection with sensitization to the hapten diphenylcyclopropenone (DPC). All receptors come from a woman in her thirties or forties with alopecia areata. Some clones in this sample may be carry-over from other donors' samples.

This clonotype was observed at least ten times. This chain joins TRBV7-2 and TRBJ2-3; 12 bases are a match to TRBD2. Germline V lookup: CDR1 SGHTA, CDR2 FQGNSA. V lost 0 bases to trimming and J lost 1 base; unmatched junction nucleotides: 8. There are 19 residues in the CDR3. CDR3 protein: CASSLALAGGPRGTDTQYF. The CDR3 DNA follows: TGTGCCAGCAGCTTAGCGCTAGCGGGGGGGCCTAGAGGCACAGATACGCAGTATTTT.

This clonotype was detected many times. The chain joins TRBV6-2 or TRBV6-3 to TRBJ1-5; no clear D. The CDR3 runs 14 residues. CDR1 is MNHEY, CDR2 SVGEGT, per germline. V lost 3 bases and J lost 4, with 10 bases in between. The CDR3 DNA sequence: TGTGCCAGCAGTTATTGGGCGCTGAATCAGCCCCAGCATTTT. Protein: CASSYWALNQPQHF.

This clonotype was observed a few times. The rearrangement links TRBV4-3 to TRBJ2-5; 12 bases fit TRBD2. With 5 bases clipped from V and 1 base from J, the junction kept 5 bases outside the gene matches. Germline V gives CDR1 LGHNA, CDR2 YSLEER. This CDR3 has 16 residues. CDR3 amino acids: CASSASGGGSQETQYF. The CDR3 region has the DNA TGCGCCAGCAGCGCTAGCGGGGGGGGCTCCCAAGAGACCCAGTACTTC.

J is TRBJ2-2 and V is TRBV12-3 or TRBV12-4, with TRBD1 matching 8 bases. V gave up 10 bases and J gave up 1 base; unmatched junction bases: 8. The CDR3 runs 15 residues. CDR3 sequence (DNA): TGTGCCATATCGACCGGGACAGGGAACACCGGGGAGCTGTTTTTT. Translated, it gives CAISTGTGNTGELFF.

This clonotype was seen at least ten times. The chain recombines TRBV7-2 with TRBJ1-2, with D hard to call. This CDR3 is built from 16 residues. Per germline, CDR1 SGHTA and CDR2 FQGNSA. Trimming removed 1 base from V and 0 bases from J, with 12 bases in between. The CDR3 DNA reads TGTGCCAGCAGCTTAGAGGGAACGGGGACTAACTATGGCTACACCTTC. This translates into CASSLEGTGTNYGYTF.

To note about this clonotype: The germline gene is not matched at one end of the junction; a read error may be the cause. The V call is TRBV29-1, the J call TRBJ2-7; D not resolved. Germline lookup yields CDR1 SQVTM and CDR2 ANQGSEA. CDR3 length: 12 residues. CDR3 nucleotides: TGCAGCGTTGAAGATCTAATGGGCCGCAAGGACTTC. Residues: CSVEDLMGRKDF.

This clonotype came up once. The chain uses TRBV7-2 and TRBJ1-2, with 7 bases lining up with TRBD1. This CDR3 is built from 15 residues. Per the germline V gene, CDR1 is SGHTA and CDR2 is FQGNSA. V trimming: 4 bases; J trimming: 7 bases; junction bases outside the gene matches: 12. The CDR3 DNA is TGTGCCAGCAGCTCCCAGAAAGGGGGCGCGGGTGGCTACACCTTC. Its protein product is CASSSQKGGAGGYTF.

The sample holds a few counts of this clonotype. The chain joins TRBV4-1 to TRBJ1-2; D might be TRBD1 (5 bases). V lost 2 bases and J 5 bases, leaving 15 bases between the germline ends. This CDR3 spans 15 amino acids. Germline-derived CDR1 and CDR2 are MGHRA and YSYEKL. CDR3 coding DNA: TGCGCCAGCAGCCAAACTACAGGACTGCTTTATGGCTACACCTTC. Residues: CASSQTTGLLYGYTF.

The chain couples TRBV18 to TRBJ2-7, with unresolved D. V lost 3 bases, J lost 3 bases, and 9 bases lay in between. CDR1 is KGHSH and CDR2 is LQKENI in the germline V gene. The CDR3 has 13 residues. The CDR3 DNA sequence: TGTGCCAGCTCACCGCGGCAGGTCTACGAGCAGTACTTC. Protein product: CASSPRQVYEQYF.

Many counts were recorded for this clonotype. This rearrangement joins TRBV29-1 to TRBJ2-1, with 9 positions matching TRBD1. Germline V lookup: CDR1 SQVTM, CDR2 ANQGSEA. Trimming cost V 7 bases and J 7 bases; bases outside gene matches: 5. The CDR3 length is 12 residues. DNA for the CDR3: TGCAGCGCGGGACAGGGTGGGAATGAGCAGTTCTTC. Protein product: CSAGQGGNEQFF.

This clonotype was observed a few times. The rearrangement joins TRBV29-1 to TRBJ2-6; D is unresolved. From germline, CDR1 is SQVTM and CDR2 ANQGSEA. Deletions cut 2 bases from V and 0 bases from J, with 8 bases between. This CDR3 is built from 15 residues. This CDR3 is CSVESPYSGANVLTF. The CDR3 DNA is TGCAGCGTTGAAAGCCCCTACTCTGGGGCCAACGTCCTGACTTTC.

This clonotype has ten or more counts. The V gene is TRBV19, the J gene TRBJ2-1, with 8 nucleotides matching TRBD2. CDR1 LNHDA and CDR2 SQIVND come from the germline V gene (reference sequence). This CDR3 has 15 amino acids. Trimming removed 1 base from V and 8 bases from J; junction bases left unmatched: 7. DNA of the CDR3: TGTGCCAGTAGTATAGGGACGGGGGGGCTCGATGAGCAGTTCTTC. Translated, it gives CASSIGTGGLDEQFF.

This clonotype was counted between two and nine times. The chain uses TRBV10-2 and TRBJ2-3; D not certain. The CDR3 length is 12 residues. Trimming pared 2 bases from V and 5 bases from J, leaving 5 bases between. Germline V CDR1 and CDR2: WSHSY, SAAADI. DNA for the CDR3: TGCGCCAGCAGTGAGATTGGAGATACGCAGTATTTT. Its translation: CASSEIGDTQYF.

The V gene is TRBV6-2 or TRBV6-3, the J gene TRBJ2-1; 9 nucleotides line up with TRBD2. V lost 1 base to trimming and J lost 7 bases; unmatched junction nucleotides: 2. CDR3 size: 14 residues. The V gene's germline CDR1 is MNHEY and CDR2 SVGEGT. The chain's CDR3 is CASSYLAGANEQFF. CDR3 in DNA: TGTGCCAGCAGTTACTTAGCGGGGGCGAATGAGCAGTTCTTC.

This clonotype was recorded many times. The CDR3 DNA reads as TGCGCCAGCAGCCTAGGGACTGCCGTTCGCACAGATACGCAGTATTTT. Its protein is CASSLGTAVRTDTQYF. This sequence joins TRBV4-3 and TRBJ2-3, with D possibly TRBD2 on 6 matching bases. Trimming shortened V by 4 bases and J by 1 base, and 15 bases separated the two germline ends. CDR3 size: 16 residues. In germline, CDR1 is LGHNA, CDR2 YSLEER.

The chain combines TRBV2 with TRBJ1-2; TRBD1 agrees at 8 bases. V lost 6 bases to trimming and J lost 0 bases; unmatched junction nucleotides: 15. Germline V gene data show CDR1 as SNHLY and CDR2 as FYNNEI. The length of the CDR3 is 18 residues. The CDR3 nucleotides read TGTGCCAGCAGACCAACCGGGACAGGCTTACTCACTAACTATGGCTACACCTTC. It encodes CASRPTGTGLLTNYGYTF.

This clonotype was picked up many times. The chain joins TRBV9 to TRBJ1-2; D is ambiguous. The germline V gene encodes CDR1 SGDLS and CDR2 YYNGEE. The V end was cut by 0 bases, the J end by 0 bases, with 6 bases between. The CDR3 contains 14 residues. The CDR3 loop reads CASSVDSTNYGYTF. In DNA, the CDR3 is TGTGCCAGCAGCGTAGATTCGACTAACTATGGCTACACCTTC.

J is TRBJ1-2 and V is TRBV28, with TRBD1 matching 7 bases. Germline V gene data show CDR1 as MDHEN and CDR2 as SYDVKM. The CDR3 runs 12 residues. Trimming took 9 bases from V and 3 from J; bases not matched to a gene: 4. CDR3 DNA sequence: TGTGCCAGTAACAGGGGATACTATGGCTACACCTTC. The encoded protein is CASNRGYYGYTF.

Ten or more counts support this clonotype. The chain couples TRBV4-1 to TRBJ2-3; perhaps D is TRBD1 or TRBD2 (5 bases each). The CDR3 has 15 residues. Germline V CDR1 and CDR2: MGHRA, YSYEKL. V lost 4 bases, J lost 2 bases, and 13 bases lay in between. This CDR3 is CASSPTAGTTDTQYF. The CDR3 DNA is TGCGCCAGCAGCCCAACGGCAGGGACCACAGATACGCAGTATTTT.

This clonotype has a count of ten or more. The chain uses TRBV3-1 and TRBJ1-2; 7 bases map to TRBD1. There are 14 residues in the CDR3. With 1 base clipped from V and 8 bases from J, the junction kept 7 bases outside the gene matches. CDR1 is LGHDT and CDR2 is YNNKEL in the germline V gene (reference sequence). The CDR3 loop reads CASSQAGTVSGYTF. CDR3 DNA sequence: TGTGCCAGCAGCCAAGCCGGGACAGTCTCCGGCTACACCTTC.